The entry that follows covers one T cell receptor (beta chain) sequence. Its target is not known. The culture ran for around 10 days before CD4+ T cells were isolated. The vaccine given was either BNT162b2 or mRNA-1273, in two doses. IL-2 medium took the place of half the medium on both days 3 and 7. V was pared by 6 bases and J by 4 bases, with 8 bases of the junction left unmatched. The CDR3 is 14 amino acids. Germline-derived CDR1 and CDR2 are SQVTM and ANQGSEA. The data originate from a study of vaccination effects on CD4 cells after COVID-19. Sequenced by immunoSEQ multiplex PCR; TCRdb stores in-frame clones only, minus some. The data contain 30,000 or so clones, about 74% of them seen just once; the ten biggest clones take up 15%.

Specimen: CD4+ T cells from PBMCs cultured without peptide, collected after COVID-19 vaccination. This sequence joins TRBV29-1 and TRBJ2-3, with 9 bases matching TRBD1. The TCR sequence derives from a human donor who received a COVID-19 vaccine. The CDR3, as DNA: TGCAGCGTGGGGGGGACAGGGTTGCCAGATACGCAGTATTTT. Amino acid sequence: CSVGGTGLPDTQYF.